The sequence of this T cell receptor (beta chain) was determined in a study of T cells in tuberculosis. For the study at large: The T cells targeted glucose monomycolate, a mycobacterial lipid, via CD1B.

Study-wide points: Active tuberculosis patients had shorter CDR3-alpha; the beta difference was nonsignificant.

As for time point: new active TB diagnosis, blood taken before or within 7 days of starting treatment. Sequencing was performed with immunoSEQ multiplex PCR; in TCRdb, only in-frame clones are kept and a portion is missing. This table holds 25,000 to 35,000 clones, approximately 90% found once. In germline, CDR1 is MNHEY, CDR2 SVGAGI. The CDR3 consists of 13 residues. V lost 6 bases and J lost 6; bases outside the gene matches: 5. Note on this clone: What it binds is unknown.

The receptor was derived from an adult with tuberculosis. V gene TRBV6-5 combines with J gene TRBJ1-2; TRBD1 matches 9 bases. The input for sequencing was PBMCs, taken at tuberculosis diagnosis. The CDR3 DNA sequence: TGTGCCAGCAGGGACGGACAGGGGCATGGCTACACCTTC. The encoded protein is CASRDGQGHGYTF.